This record concerns one T cell receptor beta chain sequence. No cognate antigen has been identified for it. The sample holds no much larger clone one base away, and base qualities are not on file. The V and J ends are trimmed by 1 base and 3 bases, leaving 12 bases between them. Spanning cysteine to phenylalanine, the CDR3 consists of 15 amino acids. Of all the DNA, just the CDR3 is kept, 45 bases in frame from base 1. As encoded in the germline V gene (reference sequence), CDR1 is SEHNR while CDR2 is FQNEAQ. The record originates from a study of lymphopenia after photon versus proton radiotherapy (dated by TCRdb to the late 2010s). Study-level background: Photon and proton radiation therapy were compared by the study for their immunological effects in patients with gastrointestinal tumors who developed high-grade lymphopenia. The cohort included roughly 20 patients with gastrointestinal tumors who developed lymphopenia after receiving either photon or proton therapy. The goal of the study was to describe how the two radiation modalities differ in their effects on the immune system.

The library was produced with the immunoSEQ multiplex PCR assay. Deep sequencing of rearranged TCR beta loci, alongside multiparametric flow cytometry, was used to profile T cell repertoires. The table comes from immuneACCESS by way of TCRdb, which keeps in-frame sequences with V and J called. Part of the clones is missing from these tables; in studies checked, under half for an unresolved V gene and the rest for unknown reasons. Within this sample are roughly 25,000 clones, with about 92% of them counted one time only. Jointly, the top ten make up approximately 0.81% of the sample. General study outcomes and caveats: During treatment, patients who received photon therapy lost naive T cells and TCR diversity and gained effector/memory populations, whereas patients who received proton therapy remained relatively stable. Among patients across the cohort who died, overall survival time showed an inverse correlation with a larger post-nadir drop in TCR diversity. The survival association was assessed only in patients who died, and the authors presented better survival with proton therapy as a possibility rather than a demonstrated result. After the lymphocyte count nadir, oligoclonal expansion, especially of CD8+ Temra cells, was observed in photon-treated repertoires, and the drop in diversity was driven by this expansion.

This TCR was recovered from a woman aged 45 to 65 with cholangiocarcinoma. The sample here was peripheral blood, taken from a patient treated with photon-based radiotherapy. The rearrangement combines TRBV7-9 with TRBJ1-1, with a weak D call of TRBD1 (5 bases match). The DNA sequence follows: TGTGCCAGCAGCTTAGGACGACAGAGCGACACTGAAGCTTTCTTT. This codes for CASSLGRQSDTEAFF.